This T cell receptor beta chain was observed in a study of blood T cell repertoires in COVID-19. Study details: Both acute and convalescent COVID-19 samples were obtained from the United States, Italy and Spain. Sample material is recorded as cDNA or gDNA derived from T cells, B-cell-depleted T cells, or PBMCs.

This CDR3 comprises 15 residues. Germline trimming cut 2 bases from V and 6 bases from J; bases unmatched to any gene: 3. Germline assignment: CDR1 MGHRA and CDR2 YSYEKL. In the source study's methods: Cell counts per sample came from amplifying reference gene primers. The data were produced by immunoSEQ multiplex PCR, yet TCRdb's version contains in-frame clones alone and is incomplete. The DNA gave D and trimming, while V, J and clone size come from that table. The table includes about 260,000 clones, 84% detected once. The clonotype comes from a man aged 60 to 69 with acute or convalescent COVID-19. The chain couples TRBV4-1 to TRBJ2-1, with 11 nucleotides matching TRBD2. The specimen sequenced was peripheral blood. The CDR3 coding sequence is TGCGCCAGCAGCCAACCGACTAGCGGGGTCAATGAGCAGTTCTTC. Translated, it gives CASSQPTSGVNEQFF.